One sample yielded the 30 T cell receptor beta chains listed below, sequenced in a study of T cell repertoires in cytomegalovirus infection. From the reads, TCRdb called clonotypes with MiXCR, one entry per CDR3 protein. Among fewer than 200,000 distinct CDR3 sequences listed, nearly 9.5% were seen once. Sequencing was performed on PBMCs. The receptors here all came from a human donor in good health (CMV status not recorded). Some clones in this sample may be carry-over from other donors' samples.

This clonotype was observed many times. V gene TRBV7-2 combines with J gene TRBJ2-3; D is uncertain. The CDR3 consists of 13 residues. The germline gives CDR1 SGHTA, CDR2 FQGNSA. The ends were cut back, 1 base at V and 5 bases at J, with 7 bases in the middle. CDR3 residues: CASSLVVGDTQYF. CDR3 in DNA: TGTGCCAGCAGCTTAGTGGTGGGAGATACGCAGTATTTT.

In its sample, this clonotype was seen many times. The chain combines TRBV10-3 with TRBJ1-3; no clear D. The CDR3 length is 15 residues. Germline V gives CDR1 ENHRY, CDR2 SYGVKD. Trimming removed 0 bases at V and 1 base at J, with 7 bases between. CDR3 in amino acids: CAISESAQSGNTIYF. CDR3 sequence (DNA): TGTGCCATCAGTGAGTCAGCCCAGTCTGGAAACACCATATATTTT.

This clonotype was counted ten times or more. This chain uses TRBV11-2 with TRBJ2-7; D uncertain. Germline CDR1 and CDR2: SGHAT and FQNNGV. V lost 1 base and J 0 bases, leaving 4 bases between the germline ends. This CDR3 region has 13 residues. In DNA form, the CDR3 reads TGTGCCAGCAGCTTAGTGAACTCCTACGAGCAGTACTTC. Protein product: CASSLVNSYEQYF.

This clonotype appeared many times. The V and J genes are TRBV7-2 and TRBJ2-7, with a weak D call TRBD2 (5 bases). Trimming took off 7 bases at V and 2 bases at J, with 12 bases between the two ends. CDR3 length equals 13 residues. Germline assignment: CDR1 SGHTA and CDR2 FQGNSA. CDR3 bases: TGTGCCAGCAATGTCGGCGGGCCCTACGAGCAGTACTTC. This gives the protein CASNVGGPYEQYF.

This clonotype was counted between two and nine times. The chain combines TRBV12-3 or TRBV12-4 with TRBJ1-1; perhaps TRBD1 as D (5 bases). This CDR3 is 14 amino acids long. V was clipped by 5 bases and J by 3 bases, with 13 bases between them. The CDR3 region is CASSPAGDYTEAFF. The CDR3 coding sequence is TGTGCCAGCAGTCCAGCTGGGGACTACACTGAAGCTTTCTTT.

There are many counts of this clonotype. Mismatch with germline at one junction end may stem from a read error. The V gene is TRBV6-1, the J gene TRBJ1-2; 7 bases line up with TRBD1. Germline assignment: CDR1 MNHNS and CDR2 SASEGT. This CDR3 has 13 amino acids. The CDR3: CASSEGQVLGYTF. CDR3 nucleotide sequence: TGTGCCAGCAGCGAAGGACAGGTATTAGGCTACACCTTC.

The rearrangement links TRBV6-2 or TRBV6-3 to TRBJ2-3; 7 nucleotides align to TRBD2. V lost 2 bases and J lost 4; bases outside the gene matches: 3. Germline V CDR1 and CDR2: MNHEY, SVGEGT. This CDR3 spans 14 amino acids. As DNA, the CDR3 is TGTGCCAGCAGTTACACTAGCGAGGCAGATACGCAGTATTTT. Translating gives CASSYTSEADTQYF.

This clonotype was counted many times. The chain combines TRBV7-2 with TRBJ2-5; no definite D call. In germline, CDR1 is SGHTA, CDR2 FQGNSA. This CDR3 has 12 residues. V was cut by 8 bases and J by 1 base, with 8 bases left in between. The CDR3 region is CASSPPQETQYF. The CDR3 nucleotides read TGTGCCAGCTCTCCCCCCCAAGAGACCCAGTACTTC.

This clonotype was observed many times. The chain has TRBV7-2 and TRBJ1-1, with TRBD1 as a possible D gene (6 bases). The CDR3 is made up of 15 amino acids. Germline loops: CDR1 SGHTA, CDR2 FQGNSA. Trimming took off 5 bases at V and 1 base at J, with 14 bases between the two ends. The chain's CDR3 is CASSTHLGQNTEAFF. The DNA for the CDR3 is TGTGCCAGCAGCACCCACCTGGGACAGAACACTGAAGCTTTCTTT.

This chain links TRBV29-1 with TRBJ2-7; the match to TRBD1 covers 10 bases. There are 13 residues in the CDR3. CDR1 is SQVTM, CDR2 ANQGSEA, per germline. Trimming cost V 6 bases and J 6 bases; bases outside gene matches: 8. CDR3 nucleotide sequence: TGCAGCGTACTCGGGACAGGGGCTCTCGAGCAGTACTTC. It is translated as CSVLGTGALEQYF.

This clonotype was seen more than once but under ten times. The chain couples TRBV30 to TRBJ1-4; D not resolved. This CDR3 contains 14 residues. CDR1 GTSNPN and CDR2 SVGIG come from the germline V gene (reference sequence). Between the trimmed V and J ends, which lost 2 bases and 5 bases, there was a span of 12 bases. In DNA, the CDR3 is TGTGCCTGGAGTTTAGGACGGCGAAATGAAAAACTGTTTTTT. Encoded protein: CAWSLGRRNEKLFF. Full variable domain (missing parts from reference TRBV30 and TRBJ1-4): SQTIHQWPATLVQPVGSPLSLECTVEGTSNPNLYWYRQAAGRGLQLLFYSVGIGQISSEVPQNLSASRPQDRQFILSSKKLLLSDSGFYLCAWSLGRRNEKLFFGSGTQLSVL.

This clonotype showed up just a few times. It may be a read error: a sequence one base away is much more abundant. The chain employs TRBV28 and TRBJ2-4; 7 bases are a match to TRBD2. The CDR3 consists of 11 residues. Germline assignment: CDR1 MDHEN and CDR2 SYDVKM. This CDR3 reads CVGGEGNIQYF. CDR3 coding DNA: TGTGTCGGAGGGGAGGGAAACATTCAGTACTTC.

This clonotype was seen only a few times. The chain employs TRBV20-1 and TRBJ1-4, with a possible D match to TRBD1 (6 bases). The CDR3 extends over 14 amino acids. Germline assignment: CDR1 DFQATT and CDR2 SNEGSKA (reference sequence). Trimming cost V 6 bases and J 3 bases, with 14 bases left between them. The CDR3 DNA is TGCAGTGCGCCGGCGGGGGCAGCTAATGAAAAACTGTTTTTT. This codes for CSAPAGAANEKLFF.

This clonotype was seen a handful of times. This chain links TRBV12-5 with TRBJ2-2; 9 nucleotides agree with TRBD1. The germline V gene has CDR1 LGHNT and CDR2 FRNRAP. V trimming: 1 base; J trimming: 6 bases; junction bases outside the gene matches: 3. The CDR3 has 15 amino acids. CDR3 nucleotide sequence: TGTGCTAGTGGTTTGGGGGACAGGGTTTCCGGGGAGCTGTTTTTT. Its protein is CASGLGDRVSGELFF. Filled out from reference TRBV12-5 and TRBJ2-2, the complete variable domain reads DARVTQTPRHKVTEMGQEVTMRCQPILGHNTVFWYRQTMMQGLELLAYFRNRAPLDDSGMPKDRFSAEMPDATLATLKIQPSEPRDSAVYFCASGLGDRVSGELFFGEGSRLTVL.

This clonotype was picked up a small number of times. The V call is TRBV14, the J call TRBJ1-5; D remains unclear. The CDR3 is made up of 14 amino acids. V dropped 2 bases and J dropped 7 bases, with 12 bases sitting between them. CDR1 and CDR2 (germline): SGHDN, FVKESK. CDR3 sequence (DNA): TGTGCCAGCAGCCAAATGGGGTGGAACCAGCCCCAGCATTTT. This gives the protein CASSQMGWNQPQHF.

This clonotype was observed a single time. CDR3 DNA sequence: TGCAGCGTTCGAGGACAGGGGGCGACCCTTGATGGCTACACCTTC. It yields the protein CSVRGQGATLDGYTF. This rearrangement joins TRBV29-1 to TRBJ1-2; 11 bases are a match to TRBD1. The CDR3 loop spans 15 amino acids. After removal of 5 bases from V and 6 bases from J, the junction contained 11 bases not matched to a gene. CDR1 and CDR2 (germline): SQVTM, ANQGSEA.

This clonotype was counted ten times or more. V usage is TRBV7-2 and J usage is TRBJ1-1; D is unclear. Germline CDR1 is SGHTA and CDR2 is FQGNSA. V dropped 4 bases and J dropped 4 bases, with 13 bases sitting between them. The CDR3 length is 14 residues. This CDR3 is CASSSGRAATEAFF. The CDR3 DNA follows: TGTGCCAGCAGCTCCGGACGGGCGGCCACTGAAGCTTTCTTT.

In this sample, this clonotype turned up a few times. The chain has TRBV7-3 and TRBJ2-1; 9 nucleotides line up with TRBD1. CDR3 length: 15 residues. Unmatched junction bases numbered 1, after V lost 3 bases and J lost 1 base. Germline V lookup: CDR1 SGHTA, CDR2 FQGTGA. CDR3 nucleotides: TGTGCCAGCAGCTTTGACAGGGGGTCCTACAATGAGCAGTTCTTC. Translating gives CASSFDRGSYNEQFF.

This clonotype was seen a few times. The chain links TRBV6-2 or TRBV6-3 to TRBJ2-6, with 7 bases aligning to TRBD1. CDR1 is MNHEY, CDR2 SVGEGT, per germline. J was trimmed by 3 bases and V by 7 bases; bases with no gene match: 6. This CDR3 region has 15 residues. The CDR3 sequence is CASNHQGDGANVLTF. The CDR3 DNA is TGTGCCAGCAACCACCAGGGGGATGGGGCCAACGTCCTGACTTTC.

This clonotype was seen many times. The J gene is TRBJ2-7, the V gene TRBV6-1; D call uncertain. CDR3 length: 15 amino acids. In germline, CDR1 is MNHNS, CDR2 SASEGT. The V end lost 6 bases, the J end lost 3 bases, and 18 bases lay between the germline ends. DNA for the CDR3: TGTGCCAGCAGCCCCGACCCGCGGTGGGGCTACGAGCAGTACTTC. This sequence encodes CASSPDPRWGYEQYF.

This clonotype was picked up many times. The CDR3 region is CASSLTPWPGQGPQEQFF. CDR3 DNA sequence: TGTGCCAGCAGCTTGACACCGTGGCCGGGACAGGGTCCCCAAGAGCAGTTCTTC. V usage is TRBV7-3 and J usage is TRBJ2-1; 9 positions match TRBD1. This CDR3 comprises 18 residues. Germline V gene lookup returns CDR1 SGHTA and CDR2 FQGTGA. V trimming: 3 bases; J trimming: 10 bases; junction bases outside the gene matches: 19.

The rearrangement joins TRBV4-3 to TRBJ1-1; 9 bases match TRBD1. Germline CDR1 reads LGHNA; CDR2 reads YSLEER. The trim removed 1 base at V and 3 bases at J, leaving 12 bases unmatched. The CDR3 totals 18 residues. The DNA for the CDR3 is TGCGCCAGCAGCCAAGGTACAGGGGGCACGGTGGGGCACACTGAAGCTTTCTTT. Encoded protein: CASSQGTGGTVGHTEAFF.

The sample holds many counts of this clonotype. In DNA, the CDR3 is TGTGCCAGCAGCTTAGTAGGTAGCCTCGGGACAGGGCCGGAGGGCTATGGCTACACCTTC. Residues: CASSLVGSLGTGPEGYGYTF. The chain has TRBV7-2 and TRBJ1-2; 9 bases agree with TRBD1. Looked up from germline, CDR1 is SGHTA and CDR2 is FQGNSA. Trimming took 1 base from V and 4 from J; bases not matched to a gene: 19. The CDR3 runs to 20 residues.

This clonotype was seen more than once but under ten times. V gene TRBV30 combines with J gene TRBJ1-6, with 10 positions matching TRBD1. Germline assignment: CDR1 GTSNPN and CDR2 SVGIG (reference sequence). CDR3 size: 14 residues. Trimming cost V 4 bases and J 7 bases; bases outside gene matches: 4. DNA for the CDR3: TGTGCCTGGAACCGGGACAGGGGCAATTCACCCCTCCACTTT. It encodes CAWNRDRGNSPLHF.

This clonotype was detected ten times or more. The chain combines TRBV7-2 with TRBJ1-1; 7 bases align to TRBD1. J gave up 5 bases and V 4 bases, and 7 bases lay outside the gene matches. Germline V gene sequence: CDR1 SGHTA, CDR2 FQGNSA. This CDR3 spans 14 amino acids. CDR3 protein: CASSSPTGKTEAFF. CDR3 nucleotides: TGTGCCAGCAGCTCGCCGACAGGGAAAACTGAAGCTTTCTTT.

The V call is TRBV29-1, the J call TRBJ2-7, with 15 bases fitting TRBD2. This CDR3 is built from 18 residues. V was clipped by 3 bases and J by 6 bases; unmatched bases: 15. Per the germline V gene, CDR1 is SQVTM and CDR2 is ANQGSEA. Written as DNA, the CDR3 is TGCAGCGTTGAGCGTGGACTAGCGGGAGGGCCGGTAGGACGCGAGCAGTACTTC. This translates into CSVERGLAGGPVGREQYF.

The sample holds many counts of this clonotype. In DNA, the CDR3 is TGTGCCAGCAGCTTAGCGAGCGGGGGTGACTCCTACGAGCAGTACTTC. As protein: CASSLASGGDSYEQYF. The V call is TRBV7-2, the J call TRBJ2-7; 8 bases align to TRBD2. The CDR3 totals 16 residues. Germline lookup yields CDR1 SGHTA and CDR2 FQGNSA. The junction had 4 bases not matched to a gene; V was cut back by 0 bases and J by 0 bases.

This clonotype appeared a few times. This chain joins TRBV9 and TRBJ1-1; D is unclear. Per germline, CDR1 SGDLS and CDR2 YYNGEE. V lost 2 bases and J 1 base, leaving 18 bases between the germline ends. This CDR3 is built from 17 residues. The CDR3 region is CASSVFPQASSNTEAFF. The CDR3, as DNA: TGTGCCAGCAGCGTTTTCCCCCAGGCTTCCTCGAACACTGAAGCTTTCTTT.

The chain couples TRBV10-3 to TRBJ1-5; 10 bases agree with TRBD1. The CDR3 length is 15 residues. Unmatched junction bases numbered 9, after V lost 6 bases and J lost 7 bases. CDR1 and CDR2 (germline): ENHRY, SYGVKD. CDR3 DNA sequence: TGTGCCATCAGCCAGGGACAGGGGTCTGGGCAGCCCCAGCATTTT. Its protein product is CAISQGQGSGQPQHF.

This clonotype was seen only a few times. The J gene is TRBJ1-2, the V gene TRBV5-1; D remains unclear. Germline assignment: CDR1 SGHRS and CDR2 YFSETQ. CDR3 length equals 14 residues. Trimming removed 0 bases at V and 4 bases at J, with 10 bases between. The CDR3 region is CASSLGGYSYGYTF. DNA of the CDR3: TGCGCCAGCAGCTTGGGAGGGTACAGCTATGGCTACACCTTC.